One sample yielded the 27 T cell receptor beta chains listed below, sequenced in a study of shared clonotypes between healthy human individuals. The repertoire was sequenced with immunoSEQ multiplex PCR; TCRdb's copy has only in-frame clones and lacks some. The data contain millions of clones, around 95% of them singletons. The sample was naive CD4+ T cells sorted from blood. Subset denoted: CD45RA+ positively selected. All receptors come from a young man in good health.

The CDR3 reads CSVVDRGGNEQFF. DNA for the CDR3: TGCAGCGTCGTGGACAGGGGGGGAAATGAGCAGTTCTTC. The chain uses TRBV29-1 and TRBJ2-1; 10 nucleotides match TRBD1. Germline trimming cut 6 bases from V and 7 bases from J; bases unmatched to any gene: 6. The CDR3 is made up of 13 amino acids. Germline V gene data show CDR1 as SQVTM and CDR2 as ANQGSEA.

This clone was observed a handful of times. The genes are TRBV4-1 and TRBJ1-1; D is undetermined. The CDR3 covers 13 residues. In germline, CDR1 is MGHRA, CDR2 YSYEKL. V was pared by 4 bases and J by 5 bases, with 11 bases between. The DNA of the CDR3 is TGCGCCAGCAGCCCCCTGCTGGGGACTGAAGCTTTCTTT. The encoded protein is CASSPLLGTEAFF.

This chain connects TRBV7-9 to TRBJ1-2, with no clear D. Germline assignment: CDR1 SEHNR and CDR2 FQNEAQ (reference sequence). The germline V and J ends were trimmed by 0 bases and 2 bases, with 7 bases remaining between them. CDR3 length: 14 amino acids. CDR3 region: CASSLASRNYGYTF. CDR3 bases: TGTGCCAGCAGCTTAGCGTCCAGGAACTATGGCTACACCTTC.

The V gene is TRBV6-6, the J gene TRBJ1-2; D is undetermined. Trimming stripped 4 bases from V and 6 bases from J, with 12 bases between. This CDR3 spans 13 amino acids. The germline V gene has CDR1 MNHNY and CDR2 SVGAGI (reference sequence). DNA for the CDR3: TGTGCCAGCAGTTTTAACAGTCTTAATGGCTACACCTTC. As protein: CASSFNSLNGYTF.

The chain carries TRBV5-4 and TRBJ2-7; D not resolved. Deletions cut 4 bases from V and 0 bases from J, with 11 bases between. The germline V gene encodes CDR1 SGHNT and CDR2 YYREEE (reference sequence). CDR3 size: 14 residues. CDR3 sequence: CASSAQQSSYEQYF. Here the CDR3 DNA reads TGTGCCAGCAGCGCGCAACAAAGCTCCTACGAGCAGTACTTC.

This rearrangement joins TRBV28 to TRBJ1-2, with D unclear. The V and J ends lost 6 bases and 7 bases respectively, with 12 bases between them. The CDR3 is made up of 12 amino acids. From germline, CDR1 is MDHEN and CDR2 SYDVKM. CDR3 in DNA: TGTGCCAGCAGCCCAAGTAAAGCTGGCTACACCTTC. Its protein product is CASSPSKAGYTF.

The chain recombines TRBV20-1 with TRBJ2-3; D uncertain. The CDR3 is made up of 11 amino acids. The V and J ends lost 3 bases and 3 bases respectively, with 4 bases between them. From germline, CDR1 is DFQATT and CDR2 SNEGSKA (reference sequence). The CDR3 sequence is CSARMTDTQYF. For the CDR3, the DNA is TGCAGTGCTAGGATGACAGATACGCAGTATTTT.

Of note for this clone: Within the sample, other DNA sequences also encode this same CDR3. J is TRBJ2-7 and V is TRBV10-2; unclear D gene. Germline V lookup: CDR1 WSHSY, CDR2 SAAADI. V lost 5 bases and J lost 1, with 3 bases in between. This CDR3 has 11 residues. The CDR3 loop is CASSPSYEQYF. In DNA form, the CDR3 reads TGCGCCAGCAGTCCTTCCTACGAGCAGTACTTC.

V and J are TRBV30 and TRBJ2-2; D is possibly TRBD1 (5 bases). The CDR3 sequence is 13 residues long. Germline CDR1 reads GTSNPN; CDR2 reads SVGIG (reference sequence). With 2 bases removed from V and 7 bases from J, the gap between germline ends came to 11 bases. CDR3 residues: CAWSPQGVGELFF. In DNA form, the CDR3 reads TGTGCCTGGAGTCCCCAGGGCGTCGGGGAGCTGTTTTTT. Full variable domain (rest looked up from reference TRBV30 and TRBJ2-2): SQTIHQWPATLVQPVGSPLSLECTVEGTSNPNLYWYRQAAGRGLQLLFYSVGIGQISSEVPQNLSASRPQDRQFILSSKKLLLSDSGFYLCAWSPQGVGELFFGEGSRLTVL.

This CDR3 is CASSSFRGQRGDEQYF. In nucleotides, the CDR3 is TGTGCCAGCAGTTCCTTCCGGGGACAGAGAGGGGACGAGCAGTACTTC. This chain connects TRBV6-5 to TRBJ2-7; 7 bases line up with TRBD1. The germline gives CDR1 MNHEY, CDR2 SVGAGI. V gave up 4 bases and J gave up 5 bases; unmatched junction bases: 14. The CDR3 has 16 residues.

The chain has TRBV5-8 and TRBJ2-3; D call uncertain. CDR3 length: 15 amino acids. Per the germline V gene, CDR1 is SGHTS and CDR2 is YDEGEE. Trimming left V 5 bases short and J 0 bases short, with 13 bases between. The DNA for the CDR3 is TGTGCCAGCAGAAGAGGTCTTCGCAGCACAGATACGCAGTATTTT. Translated: CASRRGLRSTDTQYF.

This rearrangement joins TRBV2 to TRBJ1-3, with 11 bases fitting TRBD1. The V and J ends lost 8 bases and 4 bases, in that order; junction bases with no gene match: 7. In germline, CDR1 is SNHLY, CDR2 FYNNEI. The CDR3 length is 15 residues. This chain's CDR3 is CASLGQGAQGNTIYF. DNA of the CDR3: TGTGCCAGCCTTGGACAGGGGGCGCAGGGAAACACCATATATTTT.

V gene TRBV5-8 combines with J gene TRBJ1-6; 7 nucleotides line up with TRBD1. V lost 3 bases, J lost 8 bases, and 8 bases stayed unmatched. The CDR3 covers 15 residues. Germline values: CDR1 SGHTS, CDR2 YDEGEE. This chain's CDR3 is CASSSSGTVYSPLHF. In DNA, the CDR3 is TGTGCCAGCAGCTCGTCCGGGACAGTATATTCACCCCTCCACTTT.

The chain is built from TRBV7-2 and TRBJ2-1, with D unclear. The V end lost 2 bases, the J end lost 0 bases, and 11 bases lay between the germline ends. Germline-derived CDR1 and CDR2 are SGHTA and FQGNSA. CDR3 length: 16 amino acids. The CDR3 loop is CASSLWAISSYNEQFF. Written as DNA, the CDR3 is TGTGCCAGCAGCTTATGGGCGATAAGCTCCTACAATGAGCAGTTCTTC.

This rearrangement joins TRBV5-1 to TRBJ2-7; D possibly corresponds to TRBD2 (6 bases). Trimming took 4 bases from V and 0 from J, leaving 8 bases between them. The CDR3 length is 13 residues. Germline CDR1 reads SGHRS; CDR2 reads YFSETQ. CDR3 loop: CASSKTSSYEQYF. Written as DNA, the CDR3 is TGCGCCAGCAGCAAGACTAGCTCCTACGAGCAGTACTTC.

As to this clone: Within the sample, other DNA sequences also encode this same CDR3. The V gene is TRBV5-1, the J gene TRBJ2-5; perhaps TRBD2 as D (5 bases). Trimming pared 0 bases from V and 5 bases from J, leaving 11 bases between. Germline V CDR1 and CDR2: SGHRS, YFSETQ. The CDR3 contains 14 residues. In DNA form, the CDR3 reads TGCGCCAGCAGCTTGGCCTCAGAGGGTGAGACCCAGTACTTC. Translating gives CASSLASEGETQYF.

This chain uses TRBV7-9 with TRBJ1-1; no firm D call. The V gene lost 3 bases and the J gene lost 5 bases, with 10 bases spanning the gap. Germline V CDR1 and CDR2: SEHNR, FQNEAQ (reference sequence). This CDR3 region has 13 residues. CDR3 region: CASSFSDVTEAFF. The CDR3 nucleotides are TGTGCCAGCAGCTTCTCTGACGTAACTGAAGCTTTCTTT.

This rearrangement joins TRBV4-1 to TRBJ2-5; 14 nucleotides align to TRBD2. CDR3 size: 19 residues. Unmatched junction bases numbered 12, after V lost 2 bases and J lost 4 bases. From germline, CDR1 is MGHRA and CDR2 YSYEKL. The CDR3 loop is CASSQWGTSGSEVAETQYF. For the CDR3, the DNA is TGCGCCAGCAGCCAATGGGGGACTAGCGGGAGTGAGGTGGCAGAGACCCAGTACTTC.

The V gene is TRBV6-1, the J gene TRBJ2-3; a weak D match, TRBD1 (7 bases). Looked up from germline, CDR1 is MNHNS and CDR2 is SASEGT. The germline V and J ends were trimmed by 4 bases and 4 bases, with 15 bases remaining between them. The CDR3 contains 15 residues. Here the CDR3 DNA reads TGTGCCAGCAGTGGACGACAGGGAGGCGCAGATACGCAGTATTTT. As protein: CASSGRQGGADTQYF.

The chain uses TRBV30 and TRBJ2-7; 8 positions agree with TRBD1. The CDR3 totals 15 residues. Germline CDR1 and CDR2: GTSNPN and SVGIG (reference sequence). Trimming removed 4 bases from V and 0 bases from J; junction bases left unmatched: 8. The CDR3 nucleotides read TGTGCCTGGACCCTTGGACAGGGAAACTCCTACGAGCAGTACTTC. This encodes CAWTLGQGNSYEQYF. Full variable domain (outside the CDR3, taken from reference TRBV30 and TRBJ2-7): SQTIHQWPATLVQPVGSPLSLECTVEGTSNPNLYWYRQAAGRGLQLLFYSVGIGQISSEVPQNLSASRPQDRQFILSSKKLLLSDSGFYLCAWTLGQGNSYEQYFGPGTRLTVT.

Of note for this clone: The same CDR3 is also encoded by other DNA sequences in this sample. The chain combines TRBV19 with TRBJ1-4; possible D gene TRBD1, 5 bases. The V gene lost 3 bases and the J gene lost 8 bases, with 16 bases spanning the gap. Germline CDR1 and CDR2: LNHDA and SQIVND (reference sequence). The CDR3 consists of 15 residues. The CDR3 here is CASSILGQGGEKLFF. The CDR3 DNA reads as TGTGCCAGTAGTATTTTGGGGCAGGGAGGCGAAAAACTGTTTTTT.

The gene calls are TRBV7-2 and TRBJ1-4; 10 nucleotides agree with TRBD1. Germline loops: CDR1 SGHTA, CDR2 FQGNSA. The CDR3 extends over 14 amino acids. V shed 5 bases and J 5 bases; nucleotides not matched to a gene: 2. The CDR3 protein is CASSQGQGNEKLFF. The CDR3 region has the DNA TGTGCCAGCAGCCAGGGACAGGGGAATGAAAAACTGTTTTTT.

The chain is built from TRBV5-1 and TRBJ2-7, with D perhaps TRBD2 (6 bases). The CDR3 loop spans 15 amino acids. With 5 bases removed from V and 5 bases from J, the gap between germline ends came to 20 bases. Germline CDR1 and CDR2: SGHRS and YFSETQ. DNA for the CDR3: TGCGCCAGCAGGCCGGGAGCGGGTCCAACCCACGAGCAGTACTTC. It yields the protein CASRPGAGPTHEQYF.

This clone was seen once. The chain combines TRBV19 with TRBJ1-1, with D hard to call. Germline assignment: CDR1 LNHDA and CDR2 SQIVND (reference sequence). CDR3 length: 15 residues. With 7 bases removed from V and 6 bases from J, the gap between germline ends came to 21 bases. The CDR3 loop reads CASKQDLLPGAEAFF. The CDR3 coding sequence is TGTGCCAGTAAACAAGACCTACTCCCCGGGGCTGAAGCTTTCTTT. Combining the CDR3 with reference TRBV19 and TRBJ1-1 gives the whole variable domain DGGITQSPKYLFRKEGQNVTLSCEQNLNHDAMYWYRQDPGQGLRLIYYSQIVNDFQKGDIAEGYSVSREKKESFPLTVTSAQKNPTAFYLCASKQDLLPGAEAFFGQGTRLTVV.

The chain carries TRBV6-6 and TRBJ1-2; unclear D gene. V shed 2 bases and J shed 4 bases, with 11 bases lying between them. This CDR3 contains 14 residues. The germline CDR1 and CDR2 sequences are MNHNY and SVGAGI (reference sequence). CDR3 sequence reads: CASSYDLSIYGYTF. DNA for the CDR3: TGTGCCAGCAGTTACGATCTCTCGATCTATGGCTACACCTTC.

This sequence joins TRBV6-4 and TRBJ2-7, with unresolved D. Germline values: CDR1 MRHNA, CDR2 SNTAGT. The CDR3 totals 14 residues. Trimming left V 5 bases short and J 4 bases short, with 15 bases between. DNA of the CDR3: TGTGCCAGCAGTTACCTGGAAGGATCTTACGAGCAGTACTTC. This gives the protein CASSYLEGSYEQYF.

In nucleotides, the CDR3 is TGTGCCAGCAGCGAGTCCGGGGAGCTGTTTTTT. Translated: CASSESGELFF. J is TRBJ2-2 and V is TRBV7-3; D ambiguous. The CDR3 runs to 11 residues. The germline V gene has CDR1 SGHTA and CDR2 FQGTGA. Trimming stripped 5 bases from V and 6 bases from J, with 4 bases between.